The clone carrying this T cell receptor beta chain turned up a few times. Its target is unknown. This entry comes from a study of post-analysis software for immune sequencing data. Study findings and constraints: Patients used about five TRBV segments, including TRBV5-6, TRBV5-1 and TRBV20-1, more often than controls. Diversity measured as normalized Chao1 was significantly lower in multiple sclerosis patients than in controls.

Unique molecular identifiers featured in each of the TCR beta cDNA libraries. TCRdb analysed the PCR reads with MiXCR anew, one entry per CDR3 protein. The top ten clones hold about 4.8% of a sample with 650,000 to 850,000 distinct CDR3 sequences, roughly half of them seen once. The CDR3 is 12 residues long. Looked up from germline, CDR1 is DFQATT and CDR2 is SNEGSKA (reference sequence). Deletions cut 5 bases from V and 8 bases from J, with 15 bases between. This sequence originates from a girl aged 10-17 years with multiple sclerosis. The chain uses TRBV20-1 and TRBJ1-2; TRBD1 might be the D (5 bases). Specimen: blood. CDR3 coding DNA: TGCAGTGCTGCTCTGGGGGACTGGGGCTACACCTTC. It specifies CSAALGDWGYTF.